Listed here are 13 T cell receptor beta chains from one sample, sequenced in a study of blood T cells in healthy people across ages. A second PCR of roughly 7 to 11 cycles used a sample-barcoded 5' primer and a J-beta primer mix. TCRdb reprocessed the 5' RACE reads via MiXCR and lists one record per CDR3 protein. Of hundreds of thousands of distinct CDR3 sequences listed, 22% are singletons. Sequencing used blood. The receptors derive from a man between 65 and 79 years old in good health.

A few counts support this clonotype. The chain uses TRBV5-1 and TRBJ1-1, with D possibly TRBD1 on 6 matching bases. The CDR3 is 16 amino acids. Trimming took off 0 bases at V and 1 base at J, with 13 bases between the two ends. Germline V gene lookup returns CDR1 SGHRS and CDR2 YFSETQ. CDR3 region: CASSLVVTGRNTEAFF. The CDR3 nucleotides read TGCGCCAGCAGCTTGGTAGTAACAGGGCGGAACACTGAAGCTTTCTTT.

V is TRBV11-2 and J is TRBJ2-1; tentatively, D is TRBD2 (6 bases). V shed 1 base and J shed 4 bases, with 8 bases lying between them. Germline CDR1 is SGHAT and CDR2 is FQNNGV. The CDR3 extends over 14 amino acids. This CDR3 is CASSLGDWYNEQFF. In nucleotides, the CDR3 is TGTGCCAGCAGCTTAGGGGACTGGTACAATGAGCAGTTCTTC.

Only a few counts were recorded for this clonotype. CDR3 sequence (DNA): TGTGCCAGCAGCGGTGGCAGCCTCCACGAGCAGTACTTC. Protein sequence: CASSGGSLHEQYF. The chain has TRBV7-4 and TRBJ2-5; the D is unclear. With the DNA end fitting TRBJ2-7 better, the J assignment may be wrong. This CDR3 is built from 13 residues. Germline lookup yields CDR1 SGHVT and CDR2 SQSDAQ.

The chain joins TRBV2 to TRBJ2-5; no clear D gene. The germline V gene has CDR1 SNHLY and CDR2 FYNNEI. Trimming removed 7 bases at V and 5 bases at J, with 14 bases between. This CDR3 is 13 amino acids long. DNA for the CDR3: TGTGCCAGCAATCTCAGGATATTGGAGACCCAGTACTTC. Translated, it gives CASNLRILETQYF.

This clonotype came up a few times. The V and J genes are TRBV12-3 or TRBV12-4 and TRBJ2-5, with 10 bases that match TRBD1. Trimming cost V 4 bases and J 2 bases; bases outside gene matches: 4. There are 15 residues in the CDR3. The CDR3 here is CASSSGQGVQETQYF. The DNA for the CDR3 is TGTGCCAGCAGTTCAGGACAGGGGGTACAAGAGACCCAGTACTTC.

This clonotype was counted a few times. This rearrangement joins TRBV20-1 to TRBJ1-2, with D uncertain. From germline, CDR1 is DFQATT and CDR2 SNEGSKA (reference sequence). The V gene lost 0 bases and the J gene lost 8 bases, with 22 bases spanning the gap. There are 16 residues in the CDR3. Written as DNA, the CDR3 is TGCAGTGCTAGAGATAGATGGGTCAGGTGGGGTGGAGGCTACACCTTC. Its protein product is CSARDRWVRWGGGYTF.

The chain is built from TRBV29-1 and TRBJ2-1, with 7 bases matching TRBD1. Germline values: CDR1 SQVTM, CDR2 ANQGSEA. The junction had 7 bases not matched to a gene; V was cut back by 3 bases and J by 2 bases. The CDR3 spans 15 residues. Written as DNA, the CDR3 is TGCAGCGTTGAGTCAACAGGGGCTACCTACAATGAGCAGTTCTTC. This codes for CSVESTGATYNEQFF.

This clonotype has just a few counts. The chain links TRBV3-1 to TRBJ1-1; D gene ambiguous. CDR1 and CDR2 from the germline V gene are LGHDT and YNNKEL (reference sequence). Trimming cost V 2 bases and J 8 bases, with 6 bases left between them. This CDR3 has 11 residues. As DNA, the CDR3 is TGTGCCAGCAGCCAATATGAGGAAGCTTTCTTT. It codes for CASSQYEEAFF.

This clonotype was seen only a few times. The J gene is TRBJ1-1, the V gene TRBV20-1, with D unclear. CDR1 and CDR2 from the germline V gene are DFQATT and SNEGSKA (reference sequence). The CDR3 has 14 residues. Trimming took 3 bases from V and 4 from J, leaving 15 bases between them. The DNA of the CDR3 is TGCAGTGCTAGTGTCGGACGGATGAGCACTGAAGCTTTCTTT. This sequence encodes CSASVGRMSTEAFF.

This clonotype appeared a few times. The V and J genes are TRBV28 and TRBJ1-2, with D tentatively TRBD1 (5 bases). Germline CDR1 is MDHEN and CDR2 is SYDVKM. V lost 7 bases, J lost 5 bases, and 11 bases lay in between. The CDR3 totals 12 residues. CDR3 residues: CASNGQGYGYTF. CDR3 coding DNA: TGTGCCAGCAATGGCCAGGGATATGGCTACACCTTC.

This rearrangement joins TRBV12-3 or TRBV12-4 to TRBJ1-5; the D is unclear. Deletions cut 3 bases from V and 2 bases from J, with 11 bases between. This CDR3 is 15 amino acids long. CDR3 protein: CASSLRQRGNQPQHF. The CDR3 region has the DNA TGTGCCAGCAGTTTGCGGCAGCGGGGCAATCAGCCCCAGCATTTT.

This clonotype was detected a few times. The chain has TRBV27 and TRBJ1-6; D remains ambiguous. V was clipped by 3 bases and J by 9 bases, with 21 bases between them. CDR1 is MNHEY and CDR2 is SMNVEV in the germline V gene (reference sequence). The CDR3 consists of 17 residues. The CDR3 DNA sequence: TGTGCCAGCAGTTTGCGGCCTTTGACGGGGATCCCTTCACCCCTCCACTTT. This gives the protein CASSLRPLTGIPSPLHF.

J is TRBJ1-2 and V is TRBV6-5; 8 nucleotides match TRBD1. Per germline, CDR1 MNHEY and CDR2 SVGAGI. This CDR3 contains 13 residues. Trimming at V came to 5 bases and at J to 8 bases, leaving 7 bases not matched to a gene. CDR3 in DNA: TGTGCCAGCAGTAAGGGACAGGAGTTGGGCTACACCTTC. This encodes CASSKGQELGYTF.